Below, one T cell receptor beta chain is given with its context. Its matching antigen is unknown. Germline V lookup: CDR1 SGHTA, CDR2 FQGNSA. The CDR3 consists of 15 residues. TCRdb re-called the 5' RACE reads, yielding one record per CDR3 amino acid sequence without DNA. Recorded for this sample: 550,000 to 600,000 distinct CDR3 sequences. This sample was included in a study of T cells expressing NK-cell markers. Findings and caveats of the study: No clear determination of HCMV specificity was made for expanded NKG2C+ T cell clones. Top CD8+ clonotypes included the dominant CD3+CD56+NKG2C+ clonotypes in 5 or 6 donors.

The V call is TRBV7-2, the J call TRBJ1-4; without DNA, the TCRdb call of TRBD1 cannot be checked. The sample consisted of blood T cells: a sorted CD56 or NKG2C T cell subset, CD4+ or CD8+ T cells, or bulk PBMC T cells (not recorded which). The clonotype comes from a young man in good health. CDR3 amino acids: CASSLDPGGVEKLFF.